This entry lists 21 T cell receptor beta chains sequenced from one sample in a study of cytomegalovirus exposure and HLA in healthy donors. It was with 60 Vbeta and 13 Jbeta primers that the PCR ran. Generated by immunoSEQ multiplex PCR, the TCRdb table keeps only in-frame clones and is missing some. The data hold approximately 85,000 clones, with 70% to 80% observed a single time. Sequencing was carried out using PBMCs. The origin of the receptors is a woman between 45 and 60 years old in good health and CMV-seropositive.

The chain combines TRBV6-1 with TRBJ1-5; TRBD1 matches at 9 bases. This CDR3 has 15 residues. Germline loops: CDR1 MNHNS, CDR2 SASEGT. The ends lost 4 bases at V and 5 bases at J; junction bases unmatched: 6. The DNA of the CDR3 is TGTGCCAGCAGTGTCCGGGACAGGGCCGATCAGCCCCAGCATTTT. This codes for CASSVRDRADQPQHF.

This chain uses TRBV2 with TRBJ2-2; the match to TRBD2 covers 13 bases. Germline V gene sequence: CDR1 SNHLY, CDR2 FYNNEI. J gave up 2 bases and V 6 bases, and 6 bases lay outside the gene matches. This CDR3 spans 17 amino acids. CDR3 nucleotides: TGTGCCAGCAGGGTCCCGGGACTAGCGGGAAACACCGGGGAGCTGTTTTTT. Translated, it gives CASRVPGLAGNTGELFF.

The chain employs TRBV19 and TRBJ2-1; the match to TRBD2 covers 11 bases. From germline, CDR1 is LNHDA and CDR2 SQIVND (reference sequence). The CDR3 contains 18 residues. The V and J ends lost 3 bases and 5 bases, in that order; junction bases with no gene match: 12. Here the CDR3 DNA reads TGTGCCAGTAGTATTTTTAGCGGGAGGGCCAAGTCCCACAATGAGCAGTTCTTC. Translated, it gives CASSIFSGRAKSHNEQFF.

The chain has TRBV6-1 and TRBJ2-7, with 7 bases identical to TRBD1. CDR3 length: 14 amino acids. V lost 4 bases to trimming and J lost 1 base; unmatched junction nucleotides: 4. Germline V gene sequence: CDR1 MNHNS, CDR2 SASEGT. The CDR3 coding sequence is TGTGCCAGCAGTGCTCGGGACAGATCCTACGAGCAGTACTTC. Translation: CASSARDRSYEQYF.

The gene calls are TRBV7-9 and TRBJ1-4; TRBD1 might be the D (6 bases). Trimming stripped 0 bases from V and 8 bases from J, with 13 bases between. Germline lookup yields CDR1 SEHNR and CDR2 FQNEAQ (reference sequence). The CDR3 totals 15 residues. The CDR3 DNA follows: TGTGCCAGCAGCTTAGCAGCAGGGGCTGGCGAAAAACTGTTTTTT. Translation gives CASSLAAGAGEKLFF.

On this clone: This CDR3 is also generated by other DNA sequences in the sample. This chain connects TRBV6-5 to TRBJ1-1; D is undetermined. Germline V gives CDR1 MNHEY, CDR2 SVGAGI. The V end lost 0 bases, the J end lost 11 bases, and 13 bases lay between the germline ends. This CDR3 spans 13 amino acids. The CDR3 coding sequence is TGTGCCAGCAGTTACTCGTCGGAGGGCTTGGCTTTCTTT. Translation gives CASSYSSEGLAFF.

The chain joins TRBV9 to TRBJ2-2, with 10 bases fitting TRBD2. The CDR3 consists of 16 residues. V trimming: 4 bases; J trimming: 9 bases; junction bases outside the gene matches: 12. Per the germline V gene, CDR1 is SGDLS and CDR2 is YYNGEE. The CDR3 DNA reads as TGTGCCAGCAGCCCTGGGGCTAGCGGGGGTATTCGGGAGCTGTTTTTT. It codes for CASSPGASGGIRELFF.

V usage is TRBV5-8 and J usage is TRBJ1-2; D is uncertain. The CDR3 contains 12 residues. Trimming took off 3 bases at V and 8 bases at J, with 11 bases between the two ends. The germline gives CDR1 SGHTS, CDR2 YDEGEE. In nucleotides, the CDR3 is TGTGCCAGCAGCTCGTGGAGGTCAGGCTACACCTTC. This translates into CASSSWRSGYTF.

This chain links TRBV11-2 with TRBJ2-7; TRBD2 matches at 10 bases. This CDR3 spans 14 amino acids. In germline, CDR1 is SGHAT, CDR2 FQNNGV. V gave up 1 base and J gave up 6 bases; unmatched junction bases: 3. CDR3 loop: CASSLASGSGEQYV. DNA of the CDR3: TGTGCCAGCAGCTTAGCTAGCGGGAGTGGCGAGCAGTACGTC.

V and J are TRBV2 and TRBJ2-7, with a possible D match to TRBD2 (6 bases). Germline V gene data show CDR1 as SNHLY and CDR2 as FYNNEI. CDR3 length: 14 amino acids. Deletions cut 6 bases from V and 3 bases from J, with 15 bases between. CDR3 sequence: CASRAGTFDYEQYF. As DNA, the CDR3 is TGTGCCAGCAGAGCCGGGACTTTCGACTACGAGCAGTACTTC.

The chain has TRBV7-9 and TRBJ1-5; 7 bases agree with TRBD1. With V trimmed by 9 bases and J by 5 bases, 13 bases remained unmatched. This CDR3 comprises 15 residues. Germline V CDR1 and CDR2: SEHNR, FQNEAQ (reference sequence). The CDR3 DNA follows: TGTGCCAGTGCGGGTGGACAGGCTCTTTATCAGCCCCAGCATTTT. Amino acids: CASAGGQALYQPQHF.

The rearrangement joins TRBV18 to TRBJ1-1; D not resolved. With 1 base removed from V and 7 bases from J, the gap between germline ends came to 7 bases. The CDR3 runs to 12 residues. Looked up from germline, CDR1 is KGHSH and CDR2 is LQKENI. The DNA for the CDR3 is TGTGCCAGCTCACCACTGCCAGATGAAGCTTTCTTT. Protein product: CASSPLPDEAFF.

The rearrangement uses TRBV11-2 and TRBJ2-5; perhaps TRBD1 as D (5 bases). Germline CDR1 is SGHAT and CDR2 is FQNNGV. The V end lost 1 base, the J end lost 1 base, and 7 bases lay between the germline ends. CDR3 length: 14 residues. CDR3 region: CASSLVQGQETQYF. The CDR3 coding sequence is TGTGCCAGCAGCTTAGTCCAGGGCCAAGAGACCCAGTACTTC.

This clone showed up just a few times. The rearrangement uses TRBV2 and TRBJ2-3, with a tentative D call TRBD2 (7 bases). The CDR3 is 13 residues long. Germline CDR1 is SNHLY and CDR2 is FYNNEI. The germline V and J ends were trimmed by 6 bases and 6 bases, with 13 bases remaining between them. CDR3 DNA: TGTGCCAGCAGCTGGGGGAGGGGGGATACGCAGTATTTT. As protein: CASSWGRGDTQYF.

The chain uses TRBV19 and TRBJ2-3, with TRBD1 matching over 9 bases. After removal of 5 bases from V and 8 bases from J, the junction contained 11 bases not matched to a gene. There are 15 residues in the CDR3. Germline V gene data show CDR1 as LNHDA and CDR2 as SQIVND (reference sequence). The CDR3 region is CASSEGQGPLGTQYF. DNA for the CDR3: TGTGCCAGTAGTGAAGGACAGGGGCCTTTGGGTACGCAGTATTTT. Filled out from reference TRBV19 and TRBJ2-3, the complete variable domain reads DGGITQSPKYLFRKEGQNVTLSCEQNLNHDAMYWYRQDPGQGLRLIYYSQIVNDFQKGDIAEGYSVSREKKESFPLTVTSAQKNPTAFYLCASSEGQGPLGTQYFGPGTRLTVL.

V and J are TRBV10-3 and TRBJ1-2, with D maybe TRBD1 (6 bases). The V gene's germline CDR1 is ENHRY and CDR2 SYGVKD. This CDR3 contains 14 residues. The V gene lost 2 bases and the J gene lost 5 bases, with 12 bases spanning the gap. The CDR3 spells CAISETGLRYGYTF. CDR3 bases: TGTGCCATCAGTGAGACAGGGCTACGGTATGGCTACACCTTC.

The chain is built from TRBV7-3 and TRBJ1-6, with D possibly TRBD1 on 6 matching bases. The CDR3 covers 13 residues. Germline values: CDR1 SGHTA, CDR2 FQGTGA. Trimming stripped 4 bases from V and 12 bases from J, with 13 bases between. CDR3 nucleotides: TGTGCCAGCAGCTCGGGACACTCCCGACCCCTCCACTTT. Protein sequence: CASSSGHSRPLHF.

This chain joins TRBV6-5 and TRBJ2-2; perhaps TRBD1 as D (5 bases). V lost 1 base and J 9 bases, leaving 6 bases between the germline ends. Germline V lookup: CDR1 MNHEY, CDR2 SVGAGI. CDR3 length equals 12 residues. In DNA form, the CDR3 reads TGTGCCAGCAGTTACTTGGGGCGGGAGCTGTTTTTT. Protein: CASSYLGRELFF.

The rearrangement links TRBV12-5 to TRBJ2-3; 7 bases match TRBD1. V trimming: 6 bases; J trimming: 0 bases; junction bases outside the gene matches: 6. From germline, CDR1 is LGHNT and CDR2 FRNRAP. There are 15 residues in the CDR3. The CDR3 DNA is TGTGCTAGTGGAAGAGGGGACAGAAGCACAGATACGCAGTATTTT. This gives the protein CASGRGDRSTDTQYF.

V usage is TRBV27 and J usage is TRBJ2-4; 7 bases map to TRBD1. Unmatched junction bases numbered 10, after V lost 5 bases and J lost 6 bases. The CDR3 consists of 15 residues. CDR1 and CDR2 from the germline V gene are MNHEY and SMNVEV (reference sequence). The CDR3 sequence: CASSPRNRQGNIQYF. The DNA of the CDR3 is TGTGCCAGCAGTCCACGGAACCGACAGGGAAACATTCAGTACTTC.

The chain combines TRBV6-5 with TRBJ2-1, with a weak D call TRBD2 (6 bases). V lost 2 bases and J lost 7, with 15 bases in between. The CDR3 is 15 amino acids. CDR1 is MNHEY and CDR2 is SVGAGI in the germline V gene. The CDR3 nucleotides read TGTGCCAGCAGTTACATCAGGTCTGGGGGGAATGAGCAGTTCTTC. Protein sequence: CASSYIRSGGNEQFF.